This passage covers 28 T cell receptor beta chains from one sample sequenced in a study of shared clonotypes between healthy human individuals. Produced via immunoSEQ multiplex PCR; TCRdb's table is partial and in-frame only. The top ten hold 0.89% of the sample, which has over 950,000 clones, 60% to 85% seen once. Sequences were obtained from memory CD4+ T cells from PBMCs. As for subset: CD45RA-negative fraction. These receptors came from a man in his late teens or twenties in good health. Some clones in this sample may be carry-over from other donors' samples.

The chain combines TRBV5-4 with TRBJ2-2; D is unclear. The CDR3 contains 14 residues. In germline, CDR1 is SGHNT, CDR2 YYREEE (reference sequence). Trimming took off 5 bases at V and 3 bases at J, with 11 bases between the two ends. The CDR3 spells CASRPNPDTGELFF. The CDR3 bases are TGTGCCAGCAGGCCTAACCCCGACACCGGGGAGCTGTTTTTT.

This sequence joins TRBV19 and TRBJ1-4; D gene uncertain. V was clipped by 3 bases and J by 6 bases, with 8 bases between them. Germline CDR1 is LNHDA and CDR2 is SQIVND (reference sequence). The CDR3 has 13 residues. The CDR3 region has the DNA TGTGCCAGTAGTATCGGGAGTTATGAAAAACTGTTTTTT. Its translation: CASSIGSYEKLFF.

CDR3 sequence: CASSPRLAGHNEQFF. For the CDR3, the DNA is TGTGCCAGCAGCCCGAGACTAGCGGGACACAATGAGCAGTTCTTC. The rearrangement joins TRBV7-2 to TRBJ2-1; 11 bases agree with TRBD2. CDR1 SGHTA and CDR2 FQGNSA come from the germline V gene. V lost 5 bases and J lost 5; bases outside the gene matches: 5. The CDR3 is 15 residues long.

In its sample, this clone was seen once. V is TRBV5-4 and J is TRBJ1-1, with 10 bases lining up with TRBD1. The germline CDR1 and CDR2 sequences are SGHNT and YYREEE (reference sequence). The CDR3 runs to 13 residues. The trim removed 0 bases at V and 10 bases at J, leaving 3 bases unmatched. CDR3 loop: CASSLEWTGGAFF. In DNA form, the CDR3 reads TGTGCCAGCAGCTTGGAATGGACAGGGGGAGCTTTCTTT.

The chain links TRBV6-1 to TRBJ1-4; a possible D gene is TRBD1 (5 bases). The CDR3 loop spans 16 amino acids. Germline V lookup: CDR1 MNHNS, CDR2 SASEGT. V was shortened by 0 bases and J by 2 bases, with 10 bases between the two germline ends. CDR3 loop: CASSEAMWGTNEKLFF. CDR3 coding DNA: TGTGCCAGCAGTGAAGCGATGTGGGGGACTAATGAAAAACTGTTTTTT.

The chain couples TRBV2 to TRBJ2-2; D uncertain. V lost 4 bases and J lost 4, with 13 bases in between. CDR1 and CDR2 (germline): SNHLY, FYNNEI. The CDR3 runs 15 residues. The CDR3 spells CASSVLTPGTGELFF. The CDR3 nucleotides are TGTGCCAGCAGTGTGCTTACACCTGGCACCGGGGAGCTGTTTTTT.

This chain links TRBV30 with TRBJ2-3; 12 nucleotides line up with TRBD2. Per the germline V gene, CDR1 is GTSNPN and CDR2 is SVGIG (reference sequence). V was clipped by 1 base and J by 7 bases; unmatched bases: 21. The CDR3 runs 20 residues. The CDR3 coding sequence is TGTGCCTGGAGTGCCCTCACTACTAGCGGGAGGACCATATCCTCCAATACGCAGTATTTT. It specifies CAWSALTTSGRTISSNTQYF. Together with reference TRBV30 and TRBJ2-3, the CDR3 gives the full variable domain: SQTIHQWPATLVQPVGSPLSLECTVEGTSNPNLYWYRQAAGRGLQLLFYSVGIGQISSEVPQNLSASRPQDRQFILSSKKLLLSDSGFYLCAWSALTTSGRTISSNTQYFGPGTRLTVL.

The chain is built from TRBV7-2 and TRBJ1-2; D unresolved. CDR1 is SGHTA, CDR2 FQGNSA, per germline. This CDR3 has 13 residues. Trimming took 1 base from V and 8 from J, leaving 11 bases between them. As DNA, the CDR3 is TGTGCCAGCAGCTTAGTTAGTGGGAGAGGCTACACCTTC. Protein: CASSLVSGRGYTF.

V and J are TRBV7-2 and TRBJ2-5; 12 positions match TRBD2. V was pared by 5 bases and J by 1 base, with 5 bases of the junction left unmatched. Germline CDR1 and CDR2: SGHTA and FQGNSA. CDR3 length equals 16 residues. CDR3 sequence reads: CASSPRTSGAQETQYF. The CDR3 nucleotides are TGTGCCAGCAGCCCTAGGACTAGCGGGGCCCAAGAGACCCAGTACTTC.

This chain joins TRBV2 and TRBJ2-3, with D possibly matching TRBD1 (6 bases). The CDR3 is made up of 15 amino acids. Looked up from germline, CDR1 is SNHLY and CDR2 is FYNNEI. V was clipped by 5 bases and J by 6 bases, with 18 bases between them. In nucleotides, the CDR3 is TGTGCCAGCAGTCTCAGGGGCCTGGCGGGCGATACGCAGTATTTT. Translation: CASSLRGLAGDTQYF.

The V and J genes are TRBV11-2 and TRBJ2-3, with 7 bases fitting TRBD1. V lost 5 bases and J lost 10; bases outside the gene matches: 6. Germline V CDR1 and CDR2: SGHAT, FQNNGV. This CDR3 contains 12 residues. In nucleotides, the CDR3 is TGTGCCAGCAGCCCGGGACAGTCCTCGCAGTATTTT. Residues: CASSPGQSSQYF.

The V and J genes are TRBV5-1 and TRBJ1-2; D call uncertain. Germline-derived CDR1 and CDR2 are SGHRS and YFSETQ. With 1 base removed from V and 0 bases from J, the gap between germline ends came to 10 bases. This CDR3 is built from 15 residues. The CDR3 nucleotides are TGCGCCAGCAGCTTGTGGGGAGAACCTAACTATGGCTACACCTTC. It translates to CASSLWGEPNYGYTF.

This clone was picked up a small number of times. The rearrangement links TRBV28 to TRBJ2-4, with 9 positions matching TRBD1. This CDR3 contains 15 residues. Germline CDR1 and CDR2: MDHEN and SYDVKM. Trimming removed 3 bases from V and 5 bases from J; junction bases left unmatched: 5. The DNA of the CDR3 is TGTGCCAGCAGTTTCAGGACAGGGGTGGAAAACATTCAGTACTTC. Its protein is CASSFRTGVENIQYF.

In this sample, this clone turned up once. CDR3 DNA: TGTGCCAGCAGGCAGGGGACAGATACGCAGTATTTT. Translating it yields CASRQGTDTQYF. V usage is TRBV6-5 and J usage is TRBJ2-3; possible D gene TRBD1, 6 bases. This CDR3 has 12 amino acids. CDR1 is MNHEY, CDR2 SVGAGI, per germline. Between the trimmed V and J ends, which lost 6 bases and 3 bases, there was a span of 7 bases.

This rearrangement joins TRBV18 to TRBJ2-1, with 11 bases lining up with TRBD2. The CDR3 totals 15 residues. J was trimmed by 2 bases and V by 4 bases; bases with no gene match: 1. Germline assignment: CDR1 KGHSH and CDR2 LQKENI. This chain's CDR3 is CASSRGLAAYNEQFF. CDR3 coding DNA: TGTGCCAGCTCACGGGGACTAGCGGCCTACAATGAGCAGTTCTTC.

This rearrangement joins TRBV23-1 to TRBJ1-2; D gene uncertain. Being an ORF, TRBV23-1 has a function that is uncertain. Deletions cut 4 bases from V and 4 bases from J, with 10 bases between. This CDR3 comprises 13 residues. CDR3 sequence: CASSRDRPYGYTF. The CDR3 DNA reads TGCGCCAGCAGTCGAGATCGGCCCTATGGCTACACCTTC.

J is TRBJ1-2 and V is TRBV9; D uncertain. The length of the CDR3 is 16 residues. CDR1 and CDR2 (germline): SGDLS, YYNGEE. V lost 0 bases and J lost 4, with 16 bases in between. The chain's CDR3 is CASSVAWAANFYGYTF. CDR3 nucleotides: TGTGCCAGCAGCGTAGCTTGGGCAGCGAACTTCTATGGCTACACCTTC.

The rearrangement joins TRBV5-4 to TRBJ2-3; 13 nucleotides align to TRBD2. This CDR3 comprises 19 residues. CDR1 is SGHNT, CDR2 YYREEE, per germline (reference sequence). The trim removed 2 bases at V and 1 base at J, leaving 10 bases unmatched. Here the CDR3 reads CASSFGLAGASAGTDTQYF. The CDR3 nucleotides read TGTGCCAGCAGCTTCGGACTAGCGGGAGCGTCGGCGGGCACAGATACGCAGTATTTT.

The CDR3 coding sequence is TGTGCCGGCCGGGCCACCAAAGAGGGGTGGTGCGAGCAGTACTTC. This gives the protein CAGRATKEGWCEQYF. The chain links TRBV6-9 to TRBJ2-7; D is possibly TRBD1 or TRBD2 (5 bases each). Germline V gene lookup returns CDR1 MNHGY and CDR2 SVAAGI. Trimming pared 11 bases from V and 6 bases from J, leaving 26 bases between. This CDR3 comprises 15 residues.

The CDR3: CASSQEGIGRGYESNQPQHF. As DNA, the CDR3 is TGCGCCAGCAGCCAAGAGGGGATAGGAAGAGGGTATGAAAGCAATCAGCCCCAGCATTTT. V and J are TRBV4-1 and TRBJ1-5; D is undetermined. The CDR3 is 20 amino acids. Between the trimmed V and J ends, which lost 0 bases and 1 base, there was a span of 22 bases. Looked up from germline, CDR1 is MGHRA and CDR2 is YSYEKL.

This sequence joins TRBV29-1 and TRBJ2-3; 11 nucleotides align to TRBD2. In germline, CDR1 is SQVTM, CDR2 ANQGSEA. V shed 0 bases and J 10 bases; nucleotides not matched to a gene: 15. There are 17 residues in the CDR3. The CDR3 here is CSVEDRGASGRSGPQYF. In nucleotides, the CDR3 is TGCAGCGTTGAAGATCGCGGCGCTAGCGGGAGGTCTGGTCCGCAGTATTTT.

The genes are TRBV5-1 and TRBJ1-2, with TRBD1 as a possible D gene (5 bases). Deletions cut 4 bases from V and 5 bases from J, with 18 bases between. The CDR3 length is 15 residues. In germline, CDR1 is SGHRS, CDR2 YFSETQ. The CDR3 protein is CASSAGTTEGYGYTF. Written as DNA, the CDR3 is TGCGCCAGCAGCGCCGGGACTACGGAGGGGTATGGCTACACCTTC.

J is TRBJ2-7 and V is TRBV6-5, with 10 positions matching TRBD1. Losses at the gene ends were 7 bases for V and 6 bases for J; bases not matched to a gene: 12. The CDR3 loop spans 15 amino acids. Germline V gene lookup returns CDR1 MNHEY and CDR2 SVGAGI. The CDR3 coding sequence is TGTGCCAGCAACCCCGACGGGACAGGGGCTCCCGAGCAGTACTTC. Residues: CASNPDGTGAPEQYF.

The chain recombines TRBV7-2 with TRBJ1-1; perhaps TRBD1 as D (5 bases). The germline CDR1 and CDR2 sequences are SGHTA and FQGNSA. Trimming took 6 bases from V and 1 from J, leaving 12 bases between them. This CDR3 contains 14 residues. CDR3 DNA sequence: TGTGCCAGCAGGCAACAGGTTGGGAACACTGAAGCTTTCTTT. Translating gives CASRQQVGNTEAFF.

The J gene is TRBJ1-4, the V gene TRBV25-1; D perhaps matches TRBD1 (5 bases). Germline V gene lookup returns CDR1 MGHDK and CDR2 SYGVNS. Deletions cut 3 bases from V and 8 bases from J, with 16 bases between. The CDR3 covers 15 residues. CDR3 loop: CASSDPSGIGEKLFF. The CDR3 nucleotides are TGTGCCAGCAGTGACCCCTCAGGGATTGGGGAAAAACTGTTTTTT.

V gene TRBV4-1 combines with J gene TRBJ2-1, with 13 positions matching TRBD2. V lost 2 bases, J lost 8 bases, and 3 bases stayed unmatched. There are 15 residues in the CDR3. The germline V gene encodes CDR1 MGHRA and CDR2 YSYEKL. CDR3 sequence: CASSQIGLAGDEQFF. Here the CDR3 DNA reads TGCGCCAGCAGCCAAATTGGACTAGCGGGAGATGAGCAGTTCTTC.

The gene calls are TRBV20-1 and TRBJ1-2; the D is unclear. Trimming removed 4 bases at V and 6 bases at J, with 9 bases between. The CDR3 spans 11 residues. Germline V lookup: CDR1 DFQATT, CDR2 SNEGSKA (reference sequence). CDR3 sequence: CSATKADGYTF. DNA of the CDR3: TGCAGTGCTACTAAGGCGGATGGCTACACCTTC.

The chain is built from TRBV28 and TRBJ1-1, with D perhaps TRBD1 (5 bases). The V gene lost 3 bases and the J gene lost 11 bases, with 22 bases spanning the gap. CDR3 length equals 15 residues. The germline V gene encodes CDR1 MDHEN and CDR2 SYDVKM. CDR3 sequence: CASSLRGSGGRMAFF. The CDR3 DNA follows: TGTGCCAGCAGTTTGCGGGGCTCGGGGGGAAGGATGGCTTTCTTT.